The 32 T cell receptor beta chains presented below share a single source sample, sequenced in a study of shared clonotypes between healthy human individuals. TCRdb's table, derived via immunoSEQ multiplex PCR, lists solely in-frame clones and lacks some. The sample consists of approximately 810,000 clones, about 91% of them appearing once. CD8 cells classed as naive were CD45RO-negative and positively selected for CCR7, excluding terminally differentiated effector memory CD45RA+ cells. The sequenced material came from naive CD8+ T cells sorted from blood. The receptor source for this set is a young man in good health.

This rearrangement joins TRBV28 to TRBJ2-5; tentatively, D is TRBD1 (6 bases). Trimming took off 3 bases at V and 1 base at J, with 12 bases between the two ends. Per the germline V gene, CDR1 is MDHEN and CDR2 is SYDVKM. CDR3 size: 15 residues. Here the CDR3 DNA reads TGTGCCAGCAGTTTGTATTCGGACAGCCAAGAGACCCAGTACTTC. The encoded protein is CASSLYSDSQETQYF.

The chain recombines TRBV27 with TRBJ2-7; 9 bases map to TRBD2. V lost 9 bases, J lost 2 bases, and 11 bases stayed unmatched. CDR1 MNHEY and CDR2 SMNVEV come from the germline V gene (reference sequence). This CDR3 has 15 amino acids. In nucleotides, the CDR3 is TGTGCCAGTGGAGAACTTAGCGGGAGCACCTACGAGCAGTACTTC. This codes for CASGELSGSTYEQYF.

This sequence joins TRBV7-9 and TRBJ2-7, with 7 bases aligning to TRBD1. The CDR3 covers 15 residues. After removal of 5 bases from V and 4 bases from J, the junction contained 11 bases not matched to a gene. Germline CDR1 SEHNR, CDR2 FQNEAQ (reference sequence). The CDR3 DNA reads as TGTGCCAGCAGCAAAGCTCGGACAGGATCTTACGAGCAGTACTTC. Its translation: CASSKARTGSYEQYF.

The rearrangement uses TRBV27 and TRBJ2-1; D is uncertain. There are 17 residues in the CDR3. CDR1 MNHEY and CDR2 SMNVEV come from the germline V gene (reference sequence). V was clipped by 6 bases and J by 5 bases, with 23 bases between them. The CDR3 DNA follows: TGTGCCAGCAGCCACTACGGGCCAGGAATCGTGGACAATGAGCAGTTCTTC. Its translation: CASSHYGPGIVDNEQFF.

The genes are TRBV6-5 and TRBJ2-7; 14 bases are shared with TRBD2. J was trimmed by 7 bases and V by 6 bases; bases with no gene match: 5. The CDR3 runs 14 residues. Germline CDR1 reads MNHEY; CDR2 reads SVGAGI. CDR3 loop: CASRPGLAGVEQYF. As DNA, the CDR3 is TGTGCCAGCAGGCCGGGACTAGCGGGAGTAGAGCAGTACTTC.

The genes are TRBV6-6 and TRBJ1-1, with a tentative D call TRBD1 (5 bases). The CDR3 is 14 residues long. The V gene lost 5 bases and the J gene lost 0 bases, with 10 bases spanning the gap. CDR1 is MNHNY and CDR2 is SVGAGI in the germline V gene (reference sequence). CDR3 nucleotide sequence: TGTGCCAGCAGTCGGAGACAGATGAACACTGAAGCTTTCTTT. As protein: CASSRRQMNTEAFF.

This chain connects TRBV7-9 to TRBJ2-5, with 15 bases identical to TRBD2. V was pared by 3 bases and J by 5 bases, with 10 bases of the junction left unmatched. Germline V lookup: CDR1 SEHNR, CDR2 FQNEAQ (reference sequence). This CDR3 spans 18 amino acids. The CDR3 region is CASSFPGLAGGSYETQYF. The CDR3 DNA follows: TGTGCCAGCAGCTTTCCGGGACTAGCGGGAGGCAGTTATGAGACCCAGTACTTC.

This clone was observed once. V is TRBV6-5 and J is TRBJ2-7, with 9 bases matching TRBD1. Germline trimming cut 6 bases from V and 4 bases from J; bases unmatched to any gene: 7. The CDR3 runs 14 residues. Germline loops: CDR1 MNHEY, CDR2 SVGAGI. The CDR3 spells CASRTGTGQYEQYF. DNA of the CDR3: TGTGCCAGCAGGACCGGGACAGGGCAGTACGAGCAGTACTTC.

The chain joins TRBV9 to TRBJ1-1; D unresolved. Germline CDR1 reads SGDLS; CDR2 reads YYNGEE. V gave up 7 bases and J gave up 1 base, with 11 bases separating them. CDR3 length equals 13 residues. The CDR3 bases are TGTGCCAGCCGGCGAGCAAAGAACACTGAAGCTTTCTTT. Its translation is CASRRAKNTEAFF.

This sequence joins TRBV4-3 and TRBJ1-1, with no clear D. The CDR3 runs to 16 residues. Trimming removed 2 bases at V and 5 bases at J, with 18 bases between. CDR1 is LGHNA and CDR2 is YSLEER in the germline V gene. DNA for the CDR3: TGCGCCAGCAGCCAATCTTCGCTTGGGGTAAAGACTGAAGCTTTCTTT. This codes for CASSQSSLGVKTEAFF.

The chain combines TRBV7-9 with TRBJ2-1; a weak D match, TRBD1 (6 bases). Germline CDR1 reads SEHNR; CDR2 reads FQNEAQ (reference sequence). The CDR3 length is 18 residues. V was trimmed by 5 bases and J by 0 bases, leaving 20 bases between them. The CDR3 coding sequence is TGTGCCAGCAGCCGAGGGTCATTGGGACACACCTCCTACAATGAGCAGTTCTTC. It encodes CASSRGSLGHTSYNEQFF.

This clone was observed a handful of times. J is TRBJ2-3 and V is TRBV10-3; D remains ambiguous. Trimming removed 4 bases from V and 1 base from J, with 0 bases in between. The germline V gene encodes CDR1 ENHRY and CDR2 SYGVKD. The CDR3 sequence is 11 residues long. The CDR3 DNA sequence: TGTGCCATCAGTGGCACAGATACGCAGTATTTT. Translating gives CAISGTDTQYF.

This clone occurred once. The CDR3 coding sequence is TGTGCCAGTAGTATAGGGGGGGCGTTGGAAGCTTTCTTT. As protein: CASSIGGALEAFF. The rearrangement links TRBV19 to TRBJ1-1; tentative D call: TRBD1 (6 bases). Trimming removed 1 base at V and 8 bases at J, with 11 bases between. The CDR3 extends over 13 amino acids. The germline V gene has CDR1 LNHDA and CDR2 SQIVND (reference sequence). The full variable domain, with the rest looked up from reference TRBV19 and TRBJ1-1, is DGGITQSPKYLFRKEGQNVTLSCEQNLNHDAMYWYRQDPGQGLRLIYYSQIVNDFQKGDIAEGYSVSREKKESFPLTVTSAQKNPTAFYLCASSIGGALEAFFGQGTRLTVV.

This chain joins TRBV10-2 and TRBJ2-7; 8 nucleotides line up with TRBD2. The CDR3 is 13 residues long. The trim removed 6 bases at V and 2 bases at J, leaving 3 bases unmatched. Germline loops: CDR1 WSHSY, CDR2 SAAADI. CDR3 amino acids: CASRVGRAYEQYF. The CDR3 nucleotides are TGCGCCAGCAGAGTCGGGAGGGCCTACGAGCAGTACTTC.

This clone was observed a single time. CDR3: CASSLPGPPYEQYF. The CDR3 nucleotides are TGTGCCAGCAGCTTACCGGGCCCTCCCTACGAGCAGTACTTC. The chain is built from TRBV5-5 and TRBJ2-7; D is uncertain. CDR3 length: 14 residues. Germline V gives CDR1 SGHKS, CDR2 YYEKEE (reference sequence). Deletions cut 2 bases from V and 2 bases from J, with 11 bases between.

The rearrangement uses TRBV23-1 and TRBJ1-2; D is undetermined. TRBV23-1 is reported as an ORF; its role is uncertain. Trimming cost V 7 bases and J 6 bases, with 15 bases left between them. There are 13 residues in the CDR3. This CDR3 is CASKAGRRHGYTF. The CDR3 nucleotides read TGCGCCAGCAAAGCCGGGCGTCGGCATGGCTACACCTTC.

J is TRBJ1-2 and V is TRBV2; D unresolved. Per germline, CDR1 SNHLY and CDR2 FYNNEI. With 1 base removed from V and 0 bases from J, the gap between germline ends came to 12 bases. There are 16 residues in the CDR3. CDR3 residues: CASSEGRVTSNYGYTF. CDR3 DNA: TGTGCCAGCAGTGAAGGCCGCGTGACATCTAACTATGGCTACACCTTC.

The CDR3 DNA reads as TGTGCCAGCAGTGAAAGACAGGGTACCTACAATGAGCAGTTCTTC. Its protein is CASSERQGTYNEQFF. The rearrangement links TRBV6-1 to TRBJ2-1; 7 bases are a match to TRBD1. The V gene's germline CDR1 is MNHNS and CDR2 SASEGT. The CDR3 contains 15 residues. V shed 2 bases and J 2 bases; nucleotides not matched to a gene: 3.

The chain recombines TRBV5-6 with TRBJ2-5; TRBD1 matches 8 bases. Trimming cost V 5 bases and J 4 bases; bases outside gene matches: 4. The CDR3 length is 13 residues. CDR1 is SGHDT, CDR2 YYEEEE, per germline. The CDR3 here is CASRRTGTETQYF. Here the CDR3 DNA reads TGTGCCAGCAGGCGGACAGGGACAGAGACCCAGTACTTC.

This chain uses TRBV4-1 with TRBJ2-7; D possibly uses TRBD1 or TRBD2 (6 bases each). The CDR3 runs to 18 residues. Germline lookup yields CDR1 MGHRA and CDR2 YSYEKL. Trimming took 1 base from V and 0 from J, leaving 19 bases between them. CDR3 loop: CASSQVLAGASVSYEQYF. CDR3 bases: TGCGCCAGCAGCCAAGTTCTCGCAGGGGCTAGCGTCTCCTACGAGCAGTACTTC.

This chain uses TRBV19 with TRBJ1-1; D may be TRBD1 (5 bases). CDR1 LNHDA and CDR2 SQIVND come from the germline V gene (reference sequence). Between the trimmed V and J ends, which lost 7 bases and 1 base, there was a span of 19 bases. This CDR3 contains 16 residues. The CDR3 here is CASTVTALVANTEAFF. CDR3 nucleotides: TGTGCCAGTACCGTGACAGCGCTCGTTGCGAACACTGAAGCTTTCTTT.

This rearrangement joins TRBV6-6 to TRBJ2-7; TRBD1 is a possible D gene (5 bases). Per the germline V gene, CDR1 is MNHNY and CDR2 is SVGAGI (reference sequence). This CDR3 is 15 amino acids long. Trimming took 0 bases from V and 6 from J, leaving 15 bases between them. CDR3 bases: TGTGCCAGCAGTTACTCACTTGAACAGGCGTCCGAGCAGTACTTC. Translating gives CASSYSLEQASEQYF.

The chain recombines TRBV14 with TRBJ2-5; TRBD1 matches 8 bases. The CDR3 loop spans 16 amino acids. The germline V gene has CDR1 SGHDN and CDR2 FVKESK. V gave up 0 bases and J gave up 1 base; unmatched junction bases: 4. CDR3 protein: CASSQEPGQGQETQYF. As DNA, the CDR3 is TGTGCCAGCAGCCAAGAACCAGGACAGGGCCAAGAGACCCAGTACTTC. Supplemented by reference TRBV14 and TRBJ2-5, the full variable domain reads EAGVTQFPSHSVIEKGQTVTLRCDPISGHDNLYWYRRVMGKEIKFLLHFVKESKQDESGMPNNRFLAERTGGTYSTLKVQPAELEDSGVYFCASSQEPGQGQETQYFGPGTRLLVL.

This clone was recorded a few times. This CDR3 is also generated by other DNA sequences in the sample. The J gene is TRBJ1-5, the V gene TRBV7-9; D ambiguous. Deletions cut 4 bases from V and 2 bases from J, with 9 bases between. Germline V CDR1 and CDR2: SEHNR, FQNEAQ (reference sequence). CDR3 length: 14 residues. This chain's CDR3 is CASSSDRGNQPQHF. DNA of the CDR3: TGTGCCAGCAGCTCCGACCGAGGCAATCAGCCCCAGCATTTT.

This chain connects TRBV10-1 to TRBJ2-3; the match to TRBD1 covers 7 bases. Per the germline V gene, CDR1 is WNHNN and CDR2 is SYGVQD (reference sequence). This CDR3 comprises 16 residues. V was clipped by 9 bases and J by 1 base; unmatched bases: 13. CDR3 amino acids: CARKNRGGSGTDTQYF. The CDR3 DNA is TGCGCCAGGAAAAACCGAGGGGGCTCTGGCACAGATACGCAGTATTTT.

V is TRBV19 and J is TRBJ1-3; D not resolved. Germline V gene lookup returns CDR1 LNHDA and CDR2 SQIVND (reference sequence). The CDR3 contains 16 residues. V lost 6 bases and J 0 bases, leaving 15 bases between the germline ends. The CDR3 here is CASSLVTRSSGNTIYF. Written as DNA, the CDR3 is TGTGCCAGTAGCCTGGTCACAAGGAGCTCTGGAAACACCATATATTTT.

The chain couples TRBV6-5 to TRBJ2-1; the match to TRBD2 covers 13 bases. J gave up 7 bases and V 6 bases, and 6 bases lay outside the gene matches. The length of the CDR3 is 15 residues. The V gene's germline CDR1 is MNHEY and CDR2 SVGAGI. The CDR3 is CASSLLAGGHNEQFF. For the CDR3, the DNA is TGTGCCAGCAGCTTACTAGCGGGAGGGCATAATGAGCAGTTCTTC.

The chain carries TRBV7-9 and TRBJ1-1; a weak D match, TRBD1 (5 bases). This CDR3 comprises 16 residues. From germline, CDR1 is SEHNR and CDR2 FQNEAQ (reference sequence). The ends were cut back, 1 base at V and 6 bases at J, with 18 bases in the middle. CDR3 residues: CASSLGGTDSRAEAFF. The CDR3 region has the DNA TGTGCCAGCAGCTTAGGGGGTACAGATTCCAGGGCTGAAGCTTTCTTT.

The rearrangement joins TRBV29-1 to TRBJ1-2; no firm D call. Trimming took off 0 bases at V and 4 bases at J, with 12 bases between the two ends. This CDR3 comprises 14 residues. CDR1 is SQVTM, CDR2 ANQGSEA, per germline. CDR3 bases: TGCAGCGTTGAAGATGGGCCCACTAGCTATGGCTACACCTTC. Its protein product is CSVEDGPTSYGYTF.

Remarks on this clone: This sample includes further DNA sequences coding for the same CDR3. This chain's CDR3 is CASSVADTQYF. The CDR3 DNA follows: TGTGCCAGCAGCGTAGCAGATACGCAGTATTTT. V gene TRBV9 combines with J gene TRBJ2-3; D gene uncertain. This CDR3 has 11 amino acids. V was cut by 0 bases and J by 4 bases, with 0 bases left in between. Germline CDR1 is SGDLS and CDR2 is YYNGEE.

The rearrangement uses TRBV28 and TRBJ1-1; D remains ambiguous. Trimming cost V 1 base and J 1 base, with 10 bases left between them. This CDR3 has 15 residues. The V gene's germline CDR1 is MDHEN and CDR2 SYDVKM. CDR3 DNA: TGTGCCAGCAGTTTATTGGTGGCGGGGAACACTGAAGCTTTCTTT. Translated: CASSLLVAGNTEAFF.

The chain links TRBV25-1 to TRBJ2-7, with TRBD2 identical over 7 bases. The V gene end was trimmed by 4 bases and the J gene end by 4 bases; junction bases not matched to a gene: 4. This CDR3 has 13 residues. CDR1 and CDR2 (germline): MGHDK, SYGVNS. In DNA form, the CDR3 reads TGTGCCAGCAGTGCCTGGCGGGGGTACGAGCAGTACTTC. Encoded protein: CASSAWRGYEQYF.